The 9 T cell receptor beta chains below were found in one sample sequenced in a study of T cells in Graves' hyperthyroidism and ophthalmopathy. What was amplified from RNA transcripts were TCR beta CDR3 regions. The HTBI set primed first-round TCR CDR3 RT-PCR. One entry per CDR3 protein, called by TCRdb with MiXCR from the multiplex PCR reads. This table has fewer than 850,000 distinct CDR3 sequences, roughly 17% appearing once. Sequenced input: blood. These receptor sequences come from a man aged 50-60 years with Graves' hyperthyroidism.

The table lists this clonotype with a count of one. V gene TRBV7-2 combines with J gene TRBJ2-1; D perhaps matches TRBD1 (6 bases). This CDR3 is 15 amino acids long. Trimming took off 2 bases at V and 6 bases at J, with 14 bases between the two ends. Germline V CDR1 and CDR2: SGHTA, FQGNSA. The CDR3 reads CASSLNGEQGNEQFF. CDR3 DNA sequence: TGTGCCAGCAGCTTAAACGGAGAACAGGGCAATGAGCAGTTCTTC.

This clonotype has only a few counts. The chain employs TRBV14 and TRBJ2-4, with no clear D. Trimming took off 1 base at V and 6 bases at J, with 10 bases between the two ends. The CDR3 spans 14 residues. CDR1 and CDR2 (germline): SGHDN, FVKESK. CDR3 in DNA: TGTGCCAGCAGCCAAGTAAGGGTAGGAAACATTCAGTACTTC. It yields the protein CASSQVRVGNIQYF.

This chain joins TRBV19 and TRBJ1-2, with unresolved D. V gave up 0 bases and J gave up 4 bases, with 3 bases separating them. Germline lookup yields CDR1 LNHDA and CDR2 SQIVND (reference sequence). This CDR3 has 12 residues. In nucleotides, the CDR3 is TGTGCCAGTAGTATAGAGGCCTATGGCTACACCTTC. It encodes CASSIEAYGYTF.

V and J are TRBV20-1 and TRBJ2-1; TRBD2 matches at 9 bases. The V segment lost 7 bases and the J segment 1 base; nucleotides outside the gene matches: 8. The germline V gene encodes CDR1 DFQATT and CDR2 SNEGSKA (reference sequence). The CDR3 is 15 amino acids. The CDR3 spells CSVLRSGRSYNEQFF. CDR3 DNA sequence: TGCAGTGTACTCCGCAGCGGGAGGTCCTACAATGAGCAGTTCTTC.

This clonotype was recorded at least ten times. CDR3 in DNA: TGTGCCAGCAGTTCGAGCGGAATAAGCACAGATACGCAGTATTTT. It yields the protein CASSSSGISTDTQYF. This chain uses TRBV12-3 or TRBV12-4 with TRBJ2-3; D is possibly TRBD2 (5 bases). This CDR3 is 15 amino acids long. Trimming took off 4 bases at V and 0 bases at J, with 11 bases between the two ends.

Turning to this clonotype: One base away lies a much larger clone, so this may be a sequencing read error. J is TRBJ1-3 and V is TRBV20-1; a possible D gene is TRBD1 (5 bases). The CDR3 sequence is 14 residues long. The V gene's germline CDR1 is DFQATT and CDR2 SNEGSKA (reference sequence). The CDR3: CSAASQASGNSIYF. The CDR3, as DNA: TGCAGTGCTGCGTCACAGGCCTCTGGAAACTCCATATATTTT.

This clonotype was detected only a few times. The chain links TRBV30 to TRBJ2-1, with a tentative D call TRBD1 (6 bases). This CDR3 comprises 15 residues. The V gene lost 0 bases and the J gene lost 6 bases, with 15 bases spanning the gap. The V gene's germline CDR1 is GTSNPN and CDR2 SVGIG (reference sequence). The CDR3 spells CAWSVGDTSGNEQFF. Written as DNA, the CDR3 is TGTGCCTGGAGTGTCGGGGACACGTCGGGCAATGAGCAGTTCTTC.

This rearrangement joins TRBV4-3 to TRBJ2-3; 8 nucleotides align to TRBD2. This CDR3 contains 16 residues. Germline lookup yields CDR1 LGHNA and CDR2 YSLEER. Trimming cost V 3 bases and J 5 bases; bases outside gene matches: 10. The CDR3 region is CASSQTAGEVRDTQYF. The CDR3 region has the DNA TGCGCCAGCAGCCAGACAGCGGGAGAGGTCCGAGATACGCAGTATTTT.

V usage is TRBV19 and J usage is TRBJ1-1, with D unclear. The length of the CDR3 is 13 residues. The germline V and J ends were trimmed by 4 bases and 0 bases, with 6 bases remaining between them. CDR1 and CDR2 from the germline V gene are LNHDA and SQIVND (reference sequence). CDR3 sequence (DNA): TGTGCCAGTAGTAATGCCATGAACACTGAAGCTTTCTTT. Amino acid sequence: CASSNAMNTEAFF. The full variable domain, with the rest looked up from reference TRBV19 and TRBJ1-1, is DGGITQSPKYLFRKEGQNVTLSCEQNLNHDAMYWYRQDPGQGLRLIYYSQIVNDFQKGDIAEGYSVSREKKESFPLTVTSAQKNPTAFYLCASSNAMNTEAFFGQGTRLTVV.